The sequence of this T cell receptor (beta chain) was determined in a study of CD4 T cells in relation to SARS-CoV-2 and coronaviruses. For less than eleven days, roughly 9 x 10^4 sorted CD4+ cells grew with T cell-depleted PBMCs and CEF. Germline CDR1 MGHRA, CDR2 YSYEKL. Losses at the gene ends were 1 base for V and 6 bases for J; bases not matched to a gene: 3. CDR3 length: 14 residues. Turning to this clone: The antigen is not known.

Sequencing used immunoSEQ multiplex PCR; TCRdb keeps in-frame clones, though not all of them. The sample lists about 36,000 clones; 77% were seen once. This chain uses TRBV4-1 with TRBJ1-5, with TRBD1 matching 7 bases. The clonotype was recovered from an adult with COVID-19. Sequencing was done on a sample of memory CD4+ T cells from PBMCs, cultured in vitro. This CDR3 is CASSQVGDSQPQHF. In DNA form, the CDR3 reads TGCGCCAGCAGCCAAGTCGGGGACAGTCAGCCCCAGCATTTT.